This TCR beta chain was identified during a study of breast tumors, draining lymph nodes, adjacent tissues. Study results and caveats: Data fit most tumor T cells coming from lymph node, expanding in tumor. Luminal-like breast cancer showed significantly greater tumor-nontumor repertoire similarity than basal-like breast cancer did. Tumor TCR diversity was below lymph nodes but above nontumor tissue. That most tumor T cells come from lymph nodes remained unproven.

The CDR3 covers 11 residues. The germline gives CDR1 LNHDA, CDR2 SQIVND (reference sequence). V was pared by 5 bases and J by 9 bases, with 10 bases between. TCRdb reprocessed the multiplex PCR reads with MiXCR, giving one entry per CDR3 protein. The sample has around 140,000 distinct CDR3 sequences, 30% to 35% seen once. Samples came from axillary lymph nodes draining the breast cancer. This clonotype was detected only once. Its cognate antigen is unknown. This chain uses TRBV19 with TRBJ2-5, with no clear D. This TCR derives from a female donor with breast cancer. Some clones in this sample may be carry-over from other donors' samples. Sequenced input: axillary lymph node tissue. The CDR3 here is CASSEAEAQYF. CDR3 nucleotides: TGTGCCAGTAGTGAGGCCGAGGCCCAGTACTTC.